The next 24 T cell receptor beta chains were all read from a single sample in a study of T cell changes during pregnancy in multiple sclerosis. Some clones are missing from TCRdb's copy, which holds only in-frame ones; the method was immunoSEQ multiplex PCR. The data show about 59,000 clones, with roughly 93% seen just once and roughly 0.35% held by the top ten. This sample comprised CD4+ T cells from peripheral blood mononuclear cells, obtained before pregnancy. These receptors were taken from a female donor with multiple sclerosis, enrolled in a pregnancy study.

The V and J genes are TRBV30 and TRBJ1-5, with a possible D match to TRBD1 (5 bases). There are 15 residues in the CDR3. The V and J ends lost 2 bases and 7 bases respectively, with 18 bases between them. CDR1 GTSNPN and CDR2 SVGIG come from the germline V gene (reference sequence). The chain's CDR3 is CAWSRIGTREQPQHF. The CDR3 coding sequence is TGTGCCTGGAGTCGGATAGGGACTCGCGAACAGCCCCAGCATTTT.

This chain links TRBV5-4 with TRBJ2-7; the D gene is possibly TRBD2 (6 bases). Per the germline V gene, CDR1 is SGHNT and CDR2 is YYREEE (reference sequence). The CDR3 is 14 amino acids. V was trimmed by 0 bases and J by 1 base, leaving 8 bases between them. CDR3 DNA sequence: TGTGCCAGCAGCTTGGGTGGGGGGTCCTACGAGCAGTACTTC. It translates to CASSLGGGSYEQYF.

This chain connects TRBV19 to TRBJ2-1; 13 bases match TRBD2. This CDR3 comprises 16 residues. Per the germline V gene, CDR1 is LNHDA and CDR2 is SQIVND (reference sequence). V lost 3 bases, J lost 7 bases, and 6 bases stayed unmatched. CDR3 amino acids: CASSILGLAGSNEQFF. CDR3 nucleotides: TGTGCCAGTAGTATCCTGGGACTAGCGGGATCGAATGAGCAGTTCTTC.

This clone was counted once. The chain combines TRBV6-5 with TRBJ1-2, with D possibly matching TRBD1 (6 bases). The germline V and J ends were trimmed by 8 bases and 4 bases, with 14 bases remaining between them. Germline assignment: CDR1 MNHEY and CDR2 SVGAGI. The CDR3 is 13 residues long. DNA for the CDR3: TGTGCCAGCTGGGACACCCGAATCTATGGCTACACCTTC. Encoded protein: CASWDTRIYGYTF.

The CDR3: CASSLARATNEKLFF. The CDR3 nucleotides are TGTGCCAGCAGCTTAGCGAGAGCAACTAATGAAAAACTGTTTTTT. This chain uses TRBV7-2 with TRBJ1-4; D not resolved. The CDR3 length is 15 residues. Looked up from germline, CDR1 is SGHTA and CDR2 is FQGNSA. The V end lost 0 bases, the J end lost 0 bases, and 5 bases lay between the germline ends.

The chain carries TRBV19 and TRBJ1-5; a weak D match, TRBD1 (5 bases). CDR1 LNHDA and CDR2 SQIVND come from the germline V gene (reference sequence). Trimming pared 3 bases from V and 4 bases from J, leaving 10 bases between. The CDR3 runs 14 residues. The CDR3 nucleotides read TGTGCCAGTAGTATGGCAGGGAGGAATCAGCCCCAGCATTTT. Its protein product is CASSMAGRNQPQHF.

This rearrangement joins TRBV5-1 to TRBJ1-3; 7 positions agree with TRBD1. The V segment lost 3 bases and the J segment 0 bases; nucleotides outside the gene matches: 6. The germline CDR1 and CDR2 sequences are SGHRS and YFSETQ. CDR3 length: 16 amino acids. Written as DNA, the CDR3 is TGCGCCAGCAGCTCGGGACAGCAGAGCTCTGGAAACACCATATATTTT. It translates to CASSSGQQSSGNTIYF.

This chain uses TRBV7-3 with TRBJ1-1; TRBD1 might be the D (5 bases). V was shortened by 2 bases and J by 1 base, with 14 bases between the two germline ends. Germline V gives CDR1 SGHTA, CDR2 FQGTGA. This CDR3 is 16 amino acids long. The CDR3 loop is CASSLWVTEENTEAFF. DNA of the CDR3: TGTGCCAGCAGCTTATGGGTGACAGAGGAGAACACTGAAGCTTTCTTT.

This clone was detected only a few times. This chain uses TRBV10-3 with TRBJ2-7, with a tentative D call TRBD2 (6 bases). V lost 4 bases and J 0 bases, leaving 16 bases between the germline ends. The germline CDR1 and CDR2 sequences are ENHRY and SYGVKD. There are 16 residues in the CDR3. The CDR3 DNA reads as TGTGCCATCAGTGGGTCCGGGACTCGAAGCTCCTACGAGCAGTACTTC. It specifies CAISGSGTRSSYEQYF.

The chain couples TRBV7-3 to TRBJ2-1, with 8 positions matching TRBD2. Trimming removed 5 bases from V and 8 bases from J; junction bases left unmatched: 11. This CDR3 contains 15 residues. The germline CDR1 and CDR2 sequences are SGHTA and FQGTGA. The CDR3 DNA reads as TGTGCCAGCAGCGTTACCGGGACTAGTACCCATGAGCAGTTCTTC. Residues: CASSVTGTSTHEQFF.

With respect to this clone: This CDR3 is missing its conserved last phenylalanine or tryptophan, likely due to a read error. The DNA is omitted, as the CDR3 cannot be located on it reliably, and the CDR3 follows TCRdb's listing. This rearrangement joins TRBV6-5 to TRBJ2-7; the table's D call, TRBD2, has no DNA check behind it. Germline values: CDR1 MNHEY, CDR2 SVGAGI. The CDR3 spans 12 residues, counting both ends. CDR3: CASSYSGRLFQL.

The chain combines TRBV6-6 with TRBJ2-1; weak D call: TRBD1 (6 bases). Germline V lookup: CDR1 MNHNY, CDR2 SVGAGI (reference sequence). V was cut by 6 bases and J by 2 bases, with 17 bases left in between. There are 16 residues in the CDR3. The CDR3 coding sequence is TGTGCCAGCAGCAGGGTATTGGGGGCGGCCTACAATGAGCAGTTCTTC. This translates into CASSRVLGAAYNEQFF.

The chain is built from TRBV6-5 and TRBJ1-1, with a weak D call TRBD1 (6 bases). Trimming took off 0 bases at V and 11 bases at J, with 19 bases between the two ends. This CDR3 contains 15 residues. CDR1 and CDR2 (germline): MNHEY, SVGAGI. The CDR3 coding sequence is TGTGCCAGCAGTTACTCGAGTTTCGTTCAGGGGACGGCTTTCTTT. Its translation: CASSYSSFVQGTAFF.

The chain couples TRBV6-5 to TRBJ2-7; 8 bases fit TRBD1. The CDR3 totals 14 residues. Trimming removed 10 bases from V and 0 bases from J; junction bases left unmatched: 8. Germline V gives CDR1 MNHEY, CDR2 SVGAGI. CDR3 in amino acids: CATKRTGSSYEQYF. CDR3 sequence (DNA): TGTGCCACTAAAAGGACAGGGAGCTCCTACGAGCAGTACTTC.

The rearrangement links TRBV5-6 to TRBJ2-3; 8 bases are a match to TRBD2. CDR3 length: 17 amino acids. The germline V gene has CDR1 SGHDT and CDR2 YYEEEE. With 0 bases clipped from V and 1 base from J, the junction kept 7 bases outside the gene matches. CDR3 coding DNA: TGTGCCAGCAGCTTGGGCCCCGGGAGGGCCGGCACAGATACGCAGTATTTT. Translation: CASSLGPGRAGTDTQYF.

The chain carries TRBV14 and TRBJ2-1; possibly TRBD1 for D (5 bases). The CDR3 sequence is 15 residues long. Trimming removed 4 bases from V and 1 base from J, with 11 bases in between. Germline V gene sequence: CDR1 SGHDN, CDR2 FVKESK. The CDR3 bases are TGTGCCAGCAGCCCAGGGATTGGGTCCTACAATGAGCAGTTCTTC. Protein product: CASSPGIGSYNEQFF.

The chain uses TRBV28 and TRBJ2-7; D possibly corresponds to TRBD2 (5 bases). CDR3 length equals 17 residues. Germline assignment: CDR1 MDHEN and CDR2 SYDVKM. V lost 4 bases to trimming and J lost 0 bases, with 19 bases between them. The CDR3 is CASSYPRLRASSYEQYF. The CDR3 DNA is TGTGCCAGCAGTTACCCCAGGCTGCGGGCGAGCTCCTACGAGCAGTACTTC.

Only a few counts were recorded for this clone. The chain is built from TRBV28 and TRBJ1-5, with a tentative D call TRBD1 (5 bases). The V end lost 5 bases, the J end lost 0 bases, and 14 bases lay between the germline ends. The CDR3 consists of 16 residues. CDR1 and CDR2 (germline): MDHEN, SYDVKM. The CDR3 here is CASSSYRLISNQPQHF. The CDR3 nucleotides read TGTGCCAGCAGTAGTTACAGGCTCATTAGCAATCAGCCCCAGCATTTT. Together with reference TRBV28 and TRBJ1-5, the CDR3 gives the full variable domain: DVKVTQSSRYLVKRTGEKVFLECVQDMDHENMFWYRQDPGLGLRLIYFSYDVKMKEKGDIPEGYSVSREKKERFSLILESASTNQTSMYLCASSSYRLISNQPQHFGDGTRLSIL.

The V gene is TRBV28, the J gene TRBJ1-1; tentative D call: TRBD1 (6 bases). Germline-derived CDR1 and CDR2 are MDHEN and SYDVKM. Trimming shortened V by 5 bases and J by 3 bases, and 13 bases separated the two germline ends. The CDR3 is 14 amino acids. CDR3 sequence reads: CASSTFTGHTEAFF. The DNA of the CDR3 is TGTGCCAGCAGTACATTTACAGGGCACACTGAAGCTTTCTTT.

The chain joins TRBV5-6 to TRBJ2-3; 9 bases map to TRBD1. CDR1 and CDR2 (germline): SGHDT, YYEEEE. The trim removed 4 bases at V and 3 bases at J, leaving 9 bases unmatched. The CDR3 extends over 16 amino acids. The chain's CDR3 is CASSQTGTGYTDTQYF. CDR3 nucleotide sequence: TGTGCCAGCAGCCAAACCGGGACAGGGTATACAGATACGCAGTATTTT.

This sequence joins TRBV11-3 and TRBJ2-1, with TRBD2 as a possible D gene (6 bases). Trimming removed 0 bases at V and 1 base at J, with 10 bases between. The CDR3 is made up of 16 amino acids. Germline V gives CDR1 SGHNT, CDR2 YENEEA. The CDR3 DNA reads TGTGCCAGCAGCTTAGATGGGGGGAGATCCTACAATGAGCAGTTCTTC. Translated, it gives CASSLDGGRSYNEQFF.

This chain uses TRBV19 with TRBJ2-1; possible D gene TRBD1, 5 bases. Trimming pared 5 bases from V and 9 bases from J, leaving 26 bases between. Per the germline V gene, CDR1 is LNHDA and CDR2 is SQIVND (reference sequence). This CDR3 is built from 17 residues. The CDR3 DNA reads TGTGCCAGTAGTGATGAGACCTGGTACGATAGGCAGGGTGAGCAGTTCTTC. Translated, it gives CASSDETWYDRQGEQFF.

This clone was recorded only once. The V call is TRBV11-1, the J call TRBJ2-1; D unclear. The V end lost 6 bases, the J end lost 5 bases, and 11 bases lay between the germline ends. Per the germline V gene, CDR1 is SGHAT and CDR2 is FQDESV (reference sequence). The CDR3 is 13 residues long. In DNA, the CDR3 is TGTGCCAGCAGTAAAACAGTAAACAATGAGCAGTTCTTC. This gives the protein CASSKTVNNEQFF.

The CDR3 here is CASSDTSGRAANTGELFF. The CDR3 bases are TGCGCCAGCAGCGATACTAGCGGGAGGGCCGCGAACACCGGGGAGCTGTTTTTT. This rearrangement joins TRBV5-1 to TRBJ2-2, with 13 positions matching TRBD2. V shed 4 bases and J 0 bases; nucleotides not matched to a gene: 6. Germline V gene sequence: CDR1 SGHRS, CDR2 YFSETQ. CDR3 length: 18 amino acids.